Listed here is a single T cell receptor (beta chain). Germline CDR1 is MNHEY and CDR2 is SVGAGI. The CDR3 is 14 amino acids. V was pared by 5 bases and J by 4 bases, with 5 bases of the junction left unmatched. TCRdb's copy holds only in-frame clones and misses some; the assay was immunoSEQ multiplex PCR. The sample holds fewer than 140,000 clones; less than 85% are singletons and the top ten take 13% to 15%. This record belongs to a study of blood T cell repertoires in COVID-19. As for the study in general: The origin of the acute and convalescent COVID-19 samples was the United States, Italy and Spain.

The receptor comes from a woman aged 55-70 years with acute or convalescent COVID-19. Sequencing was done on a sample of peripheral blood. The chain combines TRBV6-5 with TRBJ2-7; 10 nucleotides agree with TRBD1. DNA for the CDR3: TGTGCCAGCAGTATTAGACAGGGGGCTTACGAGCAGTACTTC. Translating gives CASSIRQGAYEQYF.